The clone carrying this T cell receptor beta chain was picked up a small number of times. The CDR3 loop spans 13 amino acids. Germline lookup yields CDR1 SGHTA and CDR2 FQGTGA. V shed 5 bases and J shed 3 bases, with 8 bases lying between them. This sample is part of a study of blood T cell repertoires in COVID-19. In the study overall: Sites in the United States, Italy and Spain provided acute and convalescent COVID-19 samples. Sources were T cells, B-cell-depleted T cells, or PBMCs; the material itself was cDNA or gDNA.

In the authors' workflow: By means of reference gene primer amplification, nucleated cell counts were estimated. Method: immunoSEQ multiplex PCR; TCRdb's copy keeps in-frame clones and lacks some. V, J and clone size reflect that table, while D and trimming were determined from the DNA. The sample shows 90,000 to 150,000 clones, 85% to 90% of them seen only once. The genes are TRBV7-3 and TRBJ1-5; unclear D gene. The material sequenced was peripheral blood. The sequence was collected from a man older than 75 with acute or convalescent COVID-19. CDR3: CASSLGPNQPQHF. As DNA, the CDR3 is TGTGCCAGCAGCCTAGGCCCCAATCAGCCCCAGCATTTT.